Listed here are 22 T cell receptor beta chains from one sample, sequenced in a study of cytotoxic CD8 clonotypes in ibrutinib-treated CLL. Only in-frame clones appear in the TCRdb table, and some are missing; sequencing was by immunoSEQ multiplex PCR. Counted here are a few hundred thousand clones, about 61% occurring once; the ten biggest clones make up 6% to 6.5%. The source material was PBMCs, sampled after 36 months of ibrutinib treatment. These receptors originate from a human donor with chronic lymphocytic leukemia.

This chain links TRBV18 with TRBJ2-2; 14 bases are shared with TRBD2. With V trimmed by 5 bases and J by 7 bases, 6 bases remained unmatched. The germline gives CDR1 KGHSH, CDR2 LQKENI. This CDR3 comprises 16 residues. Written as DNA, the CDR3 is TGTGCCAGCTCAAGACGGACTAGCGGGAGGATCGGGGAGCTGTTTTTT. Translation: CASSRRTSGRIGELFF.

The CDR3 loop is CASSLLADTGELFF. The CDR3 DNA is TGTGCCAGCAGCCTCTTAGCGGACACCGGGGAGCTGTTTTTT. The chain links TRBV7-6 to TRBJ2-2; maybe TRBD2 (6 bases). The CDR3 consists of 14 residues. V lost 5 bases to trimming and J lost 3 bases, with 10 bases between them. The germline V gene has CDR1 SGHVS and CDR2 FNYEAQ.

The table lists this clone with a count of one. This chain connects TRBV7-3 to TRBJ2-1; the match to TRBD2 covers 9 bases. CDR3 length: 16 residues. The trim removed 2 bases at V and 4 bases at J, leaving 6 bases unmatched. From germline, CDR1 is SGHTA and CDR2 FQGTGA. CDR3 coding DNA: TGTGCCAGCAGCTTAGTCGGTAGCGGGAGTTACAATGAGCAGTTCTTC. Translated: CASSLVGSGSYNEQFF.

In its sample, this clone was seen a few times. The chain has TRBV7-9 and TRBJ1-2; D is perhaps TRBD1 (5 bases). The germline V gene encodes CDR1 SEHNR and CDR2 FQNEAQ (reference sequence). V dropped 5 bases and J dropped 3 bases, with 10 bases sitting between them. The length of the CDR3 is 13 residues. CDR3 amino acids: CASSPQGYYGYTF. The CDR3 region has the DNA TGTGCCAGCAGCCCTCAGGGTTACTATGGCTACACCTTC.

The CDR3 DNA reads TGCGCCAGCAGCTTTGGTCTAGCCTACAATGAGCAGTTCTTC. It encodes CASSFGLAYNEQFF. This chain uses TRBV5-1 with TRBJ2-1; D is unresolved. The V end lost 2 bases, the J end lost 2 bases, and 8 bases lay between the germline ends. This CDR3 region has 14 residues. Germline assignment: CDR1 SGHRS and CDR2 YFSETQ.

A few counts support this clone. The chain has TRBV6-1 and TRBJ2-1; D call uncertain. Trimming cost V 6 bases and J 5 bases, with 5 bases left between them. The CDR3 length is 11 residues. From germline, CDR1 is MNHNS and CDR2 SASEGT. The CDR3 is CASRINNEQFF. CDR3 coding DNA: TGTGCCAGCAGGATTAACAATGAGCAGTTCTTC.

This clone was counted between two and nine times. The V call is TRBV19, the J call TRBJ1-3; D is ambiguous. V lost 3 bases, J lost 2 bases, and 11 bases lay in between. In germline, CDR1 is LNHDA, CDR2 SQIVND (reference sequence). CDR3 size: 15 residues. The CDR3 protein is CASSIQDGAGNTIYF. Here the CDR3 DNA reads TGTGCCAGTAGTATCCAGGACGGAGCTGGAAACACCATATATTTT.

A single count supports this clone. The CDR3 sequence is CASSQGQGGRSTEAFF. The CDR3 DNA follows: TGCGCCAGCAGCCAGGGACAGGGGGGAAGGAGCACTGAAGCTTTCTTT. The chain employs TRBV4-1 and TRBJ1-1; 11 bases line up with TRBD1. This CDR3 contains 16 residues. V shed 3 bases, J shed 4 bases, and the junction held 7 bases outside the gene matches. Germline CDR1 is MGHRA and CDR2 is YSYEKL.

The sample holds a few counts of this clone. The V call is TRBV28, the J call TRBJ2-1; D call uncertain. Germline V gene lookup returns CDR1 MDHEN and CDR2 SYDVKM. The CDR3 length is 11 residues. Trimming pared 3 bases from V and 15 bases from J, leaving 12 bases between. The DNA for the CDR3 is TGTGCCAGCAGTTTGGTGGGAAGGCCGTTCTTC. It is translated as CASSLVGRPFF.

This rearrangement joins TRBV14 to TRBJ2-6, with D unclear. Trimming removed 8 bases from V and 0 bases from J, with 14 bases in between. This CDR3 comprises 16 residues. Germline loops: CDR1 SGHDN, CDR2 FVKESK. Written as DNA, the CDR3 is TGTGCCAGCGCTGGGCTCCAATTCTCTGGGGCCAACGTCCTGACTTTC. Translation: CASAGLQFSGANVLTF.

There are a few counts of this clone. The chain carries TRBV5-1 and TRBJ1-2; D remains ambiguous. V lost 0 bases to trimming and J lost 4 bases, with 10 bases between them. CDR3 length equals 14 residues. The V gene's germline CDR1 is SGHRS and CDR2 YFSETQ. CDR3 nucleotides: TGCGCCAGCAGCTTGGAGTTAAGGACCTATGGCTACACCTTC. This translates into CASSLELRTYGYTF.

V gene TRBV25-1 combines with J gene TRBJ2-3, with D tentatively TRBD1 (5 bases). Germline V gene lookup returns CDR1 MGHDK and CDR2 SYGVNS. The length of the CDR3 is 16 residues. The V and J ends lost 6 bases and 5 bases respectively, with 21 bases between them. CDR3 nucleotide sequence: TGTGCCAGCAGCGCCCGGCAGGGAATAAGTATAGATACGCAGTATTTT. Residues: CASSARQGISIDTQYF.

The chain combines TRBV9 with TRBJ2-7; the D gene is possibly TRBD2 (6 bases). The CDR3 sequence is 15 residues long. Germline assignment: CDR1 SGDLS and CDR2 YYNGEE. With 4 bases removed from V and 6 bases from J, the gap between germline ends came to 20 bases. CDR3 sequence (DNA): TGTGCCAGCAGCCCCAGTAGCGGTGCCCTGGGCGAGCAGTACTTC. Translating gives CASSPSSGALGEQYF.

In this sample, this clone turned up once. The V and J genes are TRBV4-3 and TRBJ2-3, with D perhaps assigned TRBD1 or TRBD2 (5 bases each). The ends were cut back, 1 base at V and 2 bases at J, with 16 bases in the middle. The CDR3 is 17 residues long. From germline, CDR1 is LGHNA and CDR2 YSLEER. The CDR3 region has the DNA TGCGCCAGCAGCCAAGGTGGGGCGGGTGTTCTCACAGATACGCAGTATTTT. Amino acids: CASSQGGAGVLTDTQYF.

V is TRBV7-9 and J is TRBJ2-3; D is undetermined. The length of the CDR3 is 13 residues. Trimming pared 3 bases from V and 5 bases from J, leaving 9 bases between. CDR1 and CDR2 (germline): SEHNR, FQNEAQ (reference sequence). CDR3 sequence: CASSFRMGDTQYF. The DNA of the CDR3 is TGTGCCAGCAGCTTCCGAATGGGAGATACGCAGTATTTT.

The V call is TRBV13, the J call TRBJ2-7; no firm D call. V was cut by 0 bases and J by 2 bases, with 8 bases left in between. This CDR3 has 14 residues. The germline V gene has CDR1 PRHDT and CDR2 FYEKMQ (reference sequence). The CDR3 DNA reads TGTGCCAGCAGCTTAGGCCTGGGCACCTACGAGCAGTACTTC. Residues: CASSLGLGTYEQYF.

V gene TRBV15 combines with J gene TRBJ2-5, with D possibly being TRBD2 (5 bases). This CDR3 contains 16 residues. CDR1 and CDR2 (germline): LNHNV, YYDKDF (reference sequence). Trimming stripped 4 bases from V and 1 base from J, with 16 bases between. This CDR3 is CATSKRGQESQETQYF. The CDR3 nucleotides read TGTGCCACCAGCAAAAGAGGGCAGGAGTCCCAAGAGACCCAGTACTTC.

CDR3 DNA sequence: TGTGCCAGCAGTTCTTCCCGCTCTGGGTCCAACTATGGCTACACCTTC. Translation: CASSSSRSGSNYGYTF. The rearrangement links TRBV27 to TRBJ1-2; D remains unclear. V was pared by 4 bases and J by 2 bases, with 17 bases between. The CDR3 is 16 amino acids. Looked up from germline, CDR1 is MNHEY and CDR2 is SMNVEV (reference sequence).

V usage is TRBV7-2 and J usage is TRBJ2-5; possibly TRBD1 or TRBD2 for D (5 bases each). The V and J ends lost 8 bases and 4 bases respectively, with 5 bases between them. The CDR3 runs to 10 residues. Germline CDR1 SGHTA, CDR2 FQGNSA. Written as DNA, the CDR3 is TGTGCCAGCGGGGGAGAGACCCAGTACTTC. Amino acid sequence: CASGGETQYF.

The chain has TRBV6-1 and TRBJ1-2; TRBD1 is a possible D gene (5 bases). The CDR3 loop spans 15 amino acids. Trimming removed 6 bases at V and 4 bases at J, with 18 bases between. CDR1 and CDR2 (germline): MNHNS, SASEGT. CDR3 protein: CASRIEGRRGYGYTF. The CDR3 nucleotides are TGTGCCAGCAGAATTGAGGGGAGAAGGGGCTATGGCTACACCTTC.

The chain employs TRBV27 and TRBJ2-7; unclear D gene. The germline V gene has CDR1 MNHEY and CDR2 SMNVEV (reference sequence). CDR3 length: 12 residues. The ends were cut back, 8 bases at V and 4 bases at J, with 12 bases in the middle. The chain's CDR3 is CASQELGYEQYF. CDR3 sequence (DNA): TGTGCCAGCCAAGAACTTGGGTACGAGCAGTACTTC.

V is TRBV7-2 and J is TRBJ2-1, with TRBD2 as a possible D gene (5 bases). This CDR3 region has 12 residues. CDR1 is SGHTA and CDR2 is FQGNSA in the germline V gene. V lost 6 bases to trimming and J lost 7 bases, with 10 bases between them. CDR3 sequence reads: CASRDGGNEQFF. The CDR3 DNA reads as TGTGCCAGCAGGGACGGCGGGAATGAGCAGTTCTTC.